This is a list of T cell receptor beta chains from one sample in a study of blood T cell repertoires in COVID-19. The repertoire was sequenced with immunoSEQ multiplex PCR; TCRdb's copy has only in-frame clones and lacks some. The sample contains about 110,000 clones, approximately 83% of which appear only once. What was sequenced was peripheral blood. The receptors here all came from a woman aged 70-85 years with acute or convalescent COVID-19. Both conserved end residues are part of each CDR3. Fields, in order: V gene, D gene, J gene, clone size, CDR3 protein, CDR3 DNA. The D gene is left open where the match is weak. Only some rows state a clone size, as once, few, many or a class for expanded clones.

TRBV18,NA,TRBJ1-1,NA,CASSPLGGLNTEAFF,TGTGCCAGCTCACCCCTGGGGGGGTTGAACACTGAAGCTTTCTTT
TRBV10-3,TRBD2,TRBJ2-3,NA,CAISGGLAGTDTQYF,TGTGCCATCAGTGGGGGACTAGCGGGCACAGATACGCAGTATTTT
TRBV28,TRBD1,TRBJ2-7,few,CASSRRGQGARLYEQYF,TGTGCCAGCAGTCGACGGGGACAGGGGGCGCGGCTCTACGAGCAGTACTTC
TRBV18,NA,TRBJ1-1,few,CASSPAGLRMNTEAFF,TGTGCCAGCTCACCAGCCGGACTGAGGATGAACACTGAAGCTTTCTTT
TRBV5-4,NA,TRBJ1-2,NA,CASSLGAGVNYGYTF,TGTGCCAGCAGCTTGGGGGCGGGAGTCAACTATGGCTACACCTTC
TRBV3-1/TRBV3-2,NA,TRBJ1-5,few,CASSLNYQQPQHF,TGTGCCAGCAGCCTTAATTATCAGCAGCCCCAGCATTTT
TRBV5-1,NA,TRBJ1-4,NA,CASKSGRQGNEKLFF,TGCGCCAGCAAAAGTGGTAGGCAGGGGAATGAAAAACTGTTTTTT
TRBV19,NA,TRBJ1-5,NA,CASRSRGEQPQHF,TGTGCCAGTAGATCCCGGGGGGAACAGCCCCAGCATTTT
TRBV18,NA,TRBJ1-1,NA,CASSPQGVGTEAFF,TGTGCCAGCTCACCACAGGGAGTCGGCACTGAAGCTTTCTTT
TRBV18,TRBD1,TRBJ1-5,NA,CASSPGQENQPQHF,TGTGCCAGCTCACCGGGACAGGAAAATCAGCCCCAGCATTTT
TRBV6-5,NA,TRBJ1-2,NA,CASSYSNGGGYTF,TGTGCCAGCAGTTACTCGAACGGGGGTGGCTACACCTTC
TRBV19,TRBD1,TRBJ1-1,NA,CASIAPQGAEAFF,TGTGCCAGTATCGCCCCCCAGGGGGCTGAAGCTTTCTTT
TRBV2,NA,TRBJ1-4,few,CASTQQGQPNEKLFF,TGTGCCAGCACCCAGCAAGGACAGCCCAATGAAAAACTGTTTTTT
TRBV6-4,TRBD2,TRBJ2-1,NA,CASSPTSGYNEQFF,TGTGCCAGCAGTCCTACTAGCGGCTACAATGAGCAGTTCTTC
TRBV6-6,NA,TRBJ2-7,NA,CASTTTGSYEQYF,TGTGCCAGCACCACAACGGGATCCTACGAGCAGTACTTC
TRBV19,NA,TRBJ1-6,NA,CASSASYNSPLHF,TGTGCCAGTAGTGCCAGCTATAATTCACCCCTCCACTTT
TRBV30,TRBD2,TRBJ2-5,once,CAWIGPAGGLQETQYF,TGTGCCTGGATTGGGCCAGCGGGAGGTCTACAAGAGACCCAGTACTTC
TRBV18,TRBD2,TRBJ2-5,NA,CASSLRGLADQETQYF,TGTGCCAGCTCACTAAGAGGCCTAGCGGATCAAGAGACCCAGTACTTC
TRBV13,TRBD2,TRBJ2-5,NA,CASSWTGTSGGRAQETQYF,TGTGCCAGCAGCTGGACCGGGACTAGCGGGGGGAGGGCGCAAGAGACCCAGTACTTC
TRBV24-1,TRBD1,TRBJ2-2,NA,CATSDSAGGNTGELFF,TGTGCCACCAGTGATTCTGCAGGGGGCAACACCGGGGAGCTGTTTTTT
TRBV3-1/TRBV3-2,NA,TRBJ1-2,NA,CASSLQGYGYTF,TGTGCCAGCAGCCTTCAGGGGTATGGCTACACCTTC
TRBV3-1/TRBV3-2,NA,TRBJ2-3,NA,CASSQDPGAAGGIRRRVDTQYF,TGTGCCAGCAGCCAAGATCCCGGAGCGGCAGGGGGGATTCGTAGGAGAGTCGATACGCAGTATTTT
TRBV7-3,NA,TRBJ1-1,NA,CASSLTRLMNTEAFF,TGTGCCAGCAGCTTAACGCGGTTAATGAACACTGAAGCTTTCTTT
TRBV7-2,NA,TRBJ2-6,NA,CASSLGPNFSGANVLTF,TGTGCCAGCAGCTTAGGCCCTAATTTCTCTGGGGCCAACGTCCTGACTTTC
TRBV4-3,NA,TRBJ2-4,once,CASSQDQDKNIQYF,TGCGCCAGCAGCCAAGATCAGGACAAAAACATTCAGTACTTC
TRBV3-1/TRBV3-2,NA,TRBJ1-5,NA,CASSQIGAQPQHF,TGTGCCAGCAGCCAAATTGGGGCTCAGCCCCAGCATTTT
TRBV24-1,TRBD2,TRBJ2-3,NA,CAAGTSGSPDTQYF,TGTGCCGCCGGGACTAGCGGGAGTCCAGATACGCAGTATTTT
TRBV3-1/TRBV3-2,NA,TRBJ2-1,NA,CATSGMASSYNEQFF,TGTGCCACCTCTGGCATGGCAAGTTCCTACAATGAGCAGTTCTTC
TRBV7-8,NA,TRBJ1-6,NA,CASSLDQGLNSPLHF,TGTGCCAGCAGCTTAGACCAGGGTTTGAATTCACCCCTCCACTTT
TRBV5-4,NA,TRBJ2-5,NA,CASSSGREIKYQETQYF,TGTGCCAGCAGCTCGGGGCGGGAAATAAAGTACCAAGAGACCCAGTACTTC
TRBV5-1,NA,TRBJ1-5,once,CASSLTGNSNQPQHF,TGCGCCAGCAGCTTGACAGGGAATAGCAATCAGCCCCAGCATTTT
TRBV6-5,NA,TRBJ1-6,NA,CASSYRQNNNSPLHF,TGTGCCAGCAGTTACCGACAGAATAATAATTCACCCCTCCACTTT
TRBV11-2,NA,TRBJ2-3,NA,CASSLEAVSTDTQYF,TGTGCCAGCAGCTTAGAGGCCGTTAGCACAGATACGCAGTATTTT
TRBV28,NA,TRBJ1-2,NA,CASSRTAYGYTF,TGTGCCAGCAGCCGGACAGCATATGGCTACACCTTC
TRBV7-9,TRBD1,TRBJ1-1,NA,CASGRQGSNTEAFF,TGTGCCAGCGGGCGACAGGGGTCGAACACTGAAGCTTTCTTT
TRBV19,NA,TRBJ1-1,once,CASSLGRGTEAFF,TGTGCCAGTAGTCTTGGGAGGGGCACTGAAGCTTTCTTT
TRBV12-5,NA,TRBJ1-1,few,CASGFPNQGAFF,TGTGCTAGTGGTTTCCCTAATCAGGGGGCTTTCTTT
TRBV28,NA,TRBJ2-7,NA,CASTRGATYEQYF,TGTGCCAGCACCCGGGGAGCTACCTACGAGCAGTACTTC
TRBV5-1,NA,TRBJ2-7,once,CASSLVLPLDEQYF,TGCGCCAGCAGCTTGGTTCTTCCCCTCGACGAGCAGTACTTC
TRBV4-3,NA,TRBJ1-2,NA,CASSQTNREGGYTF,TGCGCCAGCAGCCAAACGAACAGGGAGGGAGGCTACACCTTC
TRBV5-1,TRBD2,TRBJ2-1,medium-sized,CASSSRLAGGPLYEQFF,TGCGCCAGCAGCAGCCGACTAGCGGGAGGGCCATTATATGAGCAGTTCTTC
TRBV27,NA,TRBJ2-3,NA,CASSSGQGGTDTQYF,TGTGCCAGCAGCTCGGGACAAGGGGGCACAGATACGCAGTATTTT
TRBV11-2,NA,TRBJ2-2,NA,CASSLPGTGELFF,TGTGCCAGCAGCTTACCGGGAACCGGGGAGCTGTTTTTT
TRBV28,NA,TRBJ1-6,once,CASDSPASSYNSPLHF,TGTGCCAGTGACTCGCCCGCGAGCTCCTATAATTCACCCCTCCACTTT
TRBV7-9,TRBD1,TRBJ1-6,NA,CASSSPGTGSRPPLHF,TGTGCCAGCAGCAGCCCCGGGACAGGGTCACGGCCACCCCTCCACTTT
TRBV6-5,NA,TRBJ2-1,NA,CATPAGESSYNEQFF,TGTGCCACCCCGGCAGGGGAGAGCTCCTACAATGAGCAGTTCTTC
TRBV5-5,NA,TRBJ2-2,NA,CASSSLDTGELFF,TGTGCCAGCAGCTCCCTTGACACCGGGGAGCTGTTTTTT
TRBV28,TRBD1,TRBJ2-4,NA,CASSPGTGKTKNIQYF,TGTGCCAGCAGTCCCGGGACAGGGAAAACCAAAAACATTCAGTACTTC
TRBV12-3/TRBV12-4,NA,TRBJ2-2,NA,CANAAEGTGELFF,TGTGCCAACGCGGCAGAAGGCACCGGGGAGCTGTTTTTT
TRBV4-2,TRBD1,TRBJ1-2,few,CASSQGPTGGYYGYTF,TGTGCCAGCAGCCAAGGGCCCACAGGGGGCTATTATGGCTACACCTTC
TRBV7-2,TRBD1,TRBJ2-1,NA,CASSFSGTGYNEQFF,TGTGCCAGCAGCTTCTCCGGGACAGGGTACAATGAGCAGTTCTTC
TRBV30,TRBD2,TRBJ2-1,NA,CAWSVGSGSPISNEQFF,TGTGCCTGGAGTGTAGGTAGCGGGAGCCCCATCAGTAATGAGCAGTTCTTC
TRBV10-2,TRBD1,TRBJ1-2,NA,CASGPGTGGLEYPYTF,TGCGCCAGCGGACCCGGGACAGGGGGCCTAGAGTATCCCTACACCTTC
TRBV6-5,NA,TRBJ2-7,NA,CASSERPEQYF,TGTGCCAGCTCGGAGAGGCCCGAGCAGTACTTC
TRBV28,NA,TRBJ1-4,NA,CASSLNYTSRGKLFF,TGTGCCAGCAGTTTAAACTATACGTCCCGGGGAAAACTGTTTTTT